The rows below give T cell receptor beta chains drawn from one sample of a study of yellow fever vaccine responses in identical twins. TCRdb used MiXCR to reprocess the RT-PCR reads, holding one entry per CDR3 protein. The repertoire holds thousands of distinct CDR3 sequences, with 86% as singletons. The input for sequencing was T cells from blood (PBMCs), unsorted or a sorted subset (not recorded which), taken before or after yellow fever vaccination (not recorded which). These receptors originate from a woman aged 18 to 35 who received the yellow fever vaccine. CDR3s include the opening cysteine and the closing phenylalanine or tryptophan. Each record gives: V gene, J gene, D gene, clone size, CDR3 DNA, CDR3 protein. The D gene is left open where the match is weak. Expanded clones are given a class, and other clones once, few, many or no size at all.

V: TRBV19; J: TRBJ2-1; D: TRBD2; size: .; DNA: TGTGCCAGTAGCGTAGCGGGACCCACCGGTGACAATGAGCAGTTCTTC; CDR3: CASSVAGPTGDNEQFF
V: TRBV5-1; J: TRBJ2-1; D: TRBD2; size: .; DNA: TGCGCCAGCAGGGTAGGGGGACTAGCTCGTATCAATGAGCAGTTCTTC; CDR3: CASRVGGLARINEQFF
V: TRBV10-3; J: TRBJ2-7; D: TRBD1; size: .; DNA: TGTGCCACCGCTTCCGGGACAGACGAGCAGTACTTC; CDR3: CATASGTDEQYF
V: TRBV5-1; J: TRBJ1-3; D: .; size: few; DNA: TGCGCCAGCAGCTTACAGGGCTCTGGAAACACCATATATTTT; CDR3: CASSLQGSGNTIYF
V: TRBV7-2; J: TRBJ2-3; D: TRBD2; size: .; DNA: TGTGCCAGCAGCTTTTCTAGCGGTGGCACAGATACGCAGTATTTT; CDR3: CASSFSSGGTDTQYF
V: TRBV29-1; J: TRBJ1-2; D: TRBD1; size: .; DNA: TGCAGCGTTAGAACAGCCGGGACAGGGGACTATGGCTACACCTTC; CDR3: CSVRTAGTGDYGYTF
V: TRBV4-3; J: TRBJ2-7; D: .; size: .; DNA: TGCGCCAGCAGCCAAGATCGGGACACCTCCTACGAGCAGTACTTC; CDR3: CASSQDRDTSYEQYF
V: TRBV27; J: TRBJ2-2; D: .; size: .; DNA: TGTGCCAGCAGAACGTTCACCGGGGAGCTGTTTTTT; CDR3: CASRTFTGELFF
V: TRBV10-3; J: TRBJ1-1; D: .; size: .; DNA: TGTGCCATCAGACAGAACACTGAAGCTTTCTTT; CDR3: CAIRQNTEAFF
V: TRBV29-1; J: TRBJ2-1; D: .; size: .; DNA: TGCAGCGTTGAAACCGGGAGTAAGAATGAGCAGTTCTTC; CDR3: CSVETGSKNEQFF
V: TRBV2; J: TRBJ2-1; D: TRBD1; size: .; DNA: TGTGCCAGCACCCTGAGGACAGGCGAGCAGTTCTTC; CDR3: CASTLRTGEQFF
V: TRBV24-1; J: TRBJ1-1; D: .; size: .; DNA: TGTGCCACCAGTGATCCCAGGGGAACTGAAGCTTTCTTT; CDR3: CATSDPRGTEAFF
V: TRBV2; J: TRBJ1-1; D: TRBD1; size: .; DNA: TGTGCCAGCAGTGAAGAACAGGGGGCTTTGGAAGCTTTCTTT; CDR3: CASSEEQGALEAFF
V: TRBV5-1; J: TRBJ2-7; D: TRBD2; size: .; DNA: TGCGCCAGCAGCCCGAGAATCAGCGGGAGAGGTATCGAGCAGTACTTC; CDR3: CASSPRISGRGIEQYF
V: TRBV20-1; J: TRBJ2-7; D: TRBD1; size: .; DNA: TGCAGTGCTAGAGATAAATGGACAGGGGGCGAGCAGTACTTC; CDR3: CSARDKWTGGEQYF
V: TRBV29-1; J: TRBJ2-1; D: TRBD1; size: .; DNA: TGCAGCGTTTTACAGGGGTATTACAATGAGCAGTTCTTC; CDR3: CSVLQGYYNEQFF
V: TRBV7-3; J: TRBJ2-1; D: .; size: .; DNA: TGTGCCCTCGGAGGTGCGGCCCAACTCTCCTACAATGAGCAGTTCTTC; CDR3: CALGGAAQLSYNEQFF
V: TRBV11-2; J: TRBJ2-1; D: .; size: once; DNA: TGTGCCAGCAGTACGGCTGGCCTAGGCAATGAGCAGTTCTTC; CDR3: CASSTAGLGNEQFF
V: TRBV25-1; J: TRBJ2-7; D: .; size: .; DNA: TGTGCCAGCAGTGAAAACTACGAGCAGTACTTC; CDR3: CASSENYEQYF
V: TRBV7-2; J: TRBJ2-7; D: .; size: .; DNA: TGTGCCAGCACTGCTGGGCTTCCCGTCTCCTACGAGCAGTACTTC; CDR3: CASTAGLPVSYEQYF
V: TRBV11-1; J: TRBJ1-2; D: .; size: .; DNA: TGTGCCAGCAGCCCGCGGTCTCGGCGGAACTATGGCTACACCTTC; CDR3: CASSPRSRRNYGYTF
V: TRBV5-6; J: TRBJ2-1; D: TRBD2; size: .; DNA: TGTGCCAGCAGCACCCTAGCGGGGAAATACAATGAGCAGTTCTTC; CDR3: CASSTLAGKYNEQFF
V: TRBV11-2; J: TRBJ2-5; D: TRBD1; size: .; DNA: TGTGCCAGCAGCTTGGACAGGGGTAGGGAGACCCTGTACTTC; CDR3: CASSLDRGRETLYF
V: TRBV5-1; J: TRBJ2-2; D: TRBD2; size: .; DNA: TGCGCCAGCAGCTTGGATGGCGGGGGAATGATCGGGGAGCTGTTTTTT; CDR3: CASSLDGGGMIGELFF
V: TRBV2; J: TRBJ1-1; D: TRBD1; size: .; DNA: TGTGCCAGCACGGGACAGCGAGCCACTGAAGCTTTCTTT; CDR3: CASTGQRATEAFF
V: TRBV4-1; J: TRBJ1-2; D: TRBD1; size: .; DNA: TGCGCCAGCAGCCGGTCCCGGGACAGCTCGGACGGCTACACCTTC; CDR3: CASSRSRDSSDGYTF
V: TRBV3-1; J: TRBJ2-7; D: .; size: .; DNA: TGTGCCAGCGGGGCAAAAGACTACGAGCAGTACTTC; CDR3: CASGAKDYEQYF
V: TRBV2; J: TRBJ2-3; D: .; size: .; DNA: TGTGCCAGCAGCCCCCCGGGACTTTACACAGATACGCAGTATTTT; CDR3: CASSPPGLYTDTQYF
V: TRBV29-1; J: TRBJ2-7; D: TRBD2; size: .; DNA: TGCAGCGTTCAGACTAGCGGAGACTACGAGCAGTACTTC; CDR3: CSVQTSGDYEQYF
V: TRBV3-1; J: TRBJ1-4; D: TRBD1; size: .; DNA: TGTGCCAGCAGCCGCCGACAGGGGAGTTGGAATGAAAAACTGTTTTTT; CDR3: CASSRRQGSWNEKLFF
V: TRBV6-1; J: TRBJ1-1; D: TRBD1; size: few; DNA: TGTGCCAGCAGTAGGGGGTCCGGGACAGGGGGCACTGAAGCTTTCTTT; CDR3: CASSRGSGTGGTEAFF
V: TRBV11-1; J: TRBJ2-7; D: TRBD2; size: .; DNA: TGTGCCAGCAGCCCTCGAGCTAGCGGGTTCTACGAGCAGTACTTC; CDR3: CASSPRASGFYEQYF
V: TRBV15; J: TRBJ1-1; D: TRBD1; size: .; DNA: TGTGCCACCAGCAGAGATCTGGGACAGGTTGAAGCTTTCTTT; CDR3: CATSRDLGQVEAFF
V: TRBV4-1; J: TRBJ1-1; D: .; size: .; DNA: TGCGCCAGCAGCCAAGATCCCCTATCCGTGAACACTGAAGCTTTCTTT; CDR3: CASSQDPLSVNTEAFF
V: TRBV5-1; J: TRBJ2-7; D: TRBD1; size: .; DNA: TGCGCCAGCAGCTTGGAGGGACAGACTTTAACCTACGAGCAGTACTTC; CDR3: CASSLEGQTLTYEQYF
V: TRBV11-1; J: TRBJ2-7; D: TRBD2; size: .; DNA: TGTGCCAGCAGGAATAGCGGGGGGAGGAACGAGCAGTACTTC; CDR3: CASRNSGGRNEQYF
V: TRBV11-1; J: TRBJ1-6; D: .; size: .; DNA: TGTGCCAGCAGCTTTGACGGAATTTCACCCCTCCACTTT; CDR3: CASSFDGISPLHF
V: TRBV7-3; J: TRBJ2-3; D: .; size: .; DNA: TGTGCCAGCAGCCCCGGCGACCATACGCAGTATTTT; CDR3: CASSPGDHTQYF
V: TRBV2; J: TRBJ2-3; D: TRBD1; size: .; DNA: TGTGCCAGCAGGGAAGGGACAGGTGCAGATACGCAGTATTTT; CDR3: CASREGTGADTQYF
V: TRBV11-3; J: TRBJ1-1; D: .; size: .; DNA: TGTGCCAGCAGCTTAGATTACATGAACACTGAAGCTTTCTTT; CDR3: CASSLDYMNTEAFF
V: TRBV11-1; J: TRBJ2-7; D: TRBD1; size: few; DNA: TGTGCCAGCAGCTTCGGACAGGGCCTCCTTTTC; CDR3: CASSFGQGLLF
V: TRBV23-1; J: TRBJ2-7; D: TRBD1; size: .; DNA: TGCGCCAGCAGCCGCCAGGACAGGCTCCCCTACGAGCAGTACTTC; CDR3: CASSRQDRLPYEQYF
V: TRBV19; J: TRBJ2-1; D: TRBD1; size: .; DNA: TGTGCCAGTAGTATAGAACAGGGGTTCTACAATGAGCAGTTCTTC; CDR3: CASSIEQGFYNEQFF